What follows are 23 T cell receptor beta chains derived from one specimen sequenced in a study of T cells in Graves' hyperthyroidism and ophthalmopathy. Amplified TCR beta CDR3 regions came from RNA transcripts. First-round RT-PCR targeting the TCR CDR3 was performed with the HTBI primer set. MiXCR was run by TCRdb on the multiplex PCR reads, yielding one entry per CDR3 protein. The sample records roughly 710,000 distinct CDR3 sequences, around 40% being singletons. Sequenced input: blood. These receptors all come from a woman in her thirties or forties with Graves' hyperthyroidism.

The table lists this clonotype with many counts. The chain is built from TRBV7-3 and TRBJ1-2; D is uncertain. Germline CDR1 SGHTA, CDR2 FQGTGA. CDR3 length equals 15 residues. V dropped 5 bases and J dropped 0 bases, with 13 bases sitting between them. The CDR3 sequence is CASSLKGGTNYGYTF. As DNA, the CDR3 is TGTGCCAGCAGCCTAAAGGGCGGAACTAACTATGGCTACACCTTC.

This clonotype was seen a handful of times. The rearrangement links TRBV5-6 to TRBJ1-4; tentatively, D is TRBD1 (6 bases). The germline V gene encodes CDR1 SGHDT and CDR2 YYEEEE. Trimming pared 4 bases from V and 6 bases from J, leaving 13 bases between. The CDR3 runs 14 residues. The CDR3 loop reads CASSLQGKDEKLFF. The CDR3 bases are TGTGCCAGCAGCCTGCAGGGGAAGGATGAAAAACTGTTTTTT.

The chain employs TRBV19 and TRBJ1-4; possible D gene TRBD1, 5 bases. V was cut by 3 bases and J by 5 bases, with 16 bases left in between. Per the germline V gene, CDR1 is LNHDA and CDR2 is SQIVND (reference sequence). The CDR3 spans 16 residues. CDR3 DNA sequence: TGTGCCAGTAGTATCTCCGGAGGGGCGCGGAATGAAAAACTGTTTTTT. It encodes CASSISGGARNEKLFF.

This clonotype was picked up many times. This chain links TRBV7-9 with TRBJ2-2; D is ambiguous. The CDR3 runs 14 residues. Germline lookup yields CDR1 SEHNR and CDR2 FQNEAQ (reference sequence). V was trimmed by 0 bases and J by 3 bases, leaving 5 bases between them. CDR3 sequence reads: CASSLAPDTGELFF. CDR3 nucleotide sequence: TGTGCCAGCAGCTTAGCGCCGGACACCGGGGAGCTGTTTTTT.

In the case of this clonotype: A much bigger clone sits one base away, suggesting this may be a read error. The gene calls are TRBV12-3 or TRBV12-4 and TRBJ2-5, with D hard to call. The CDR3 runs to 14 residues. V was pared by 6 bases and J by 1 base, with 12 bases between. This CDR3 reads CASRASEAQETQYF. The DNA of the CDR3 is TGTGCCAGCAGGGCAAGCGAGGCCCAAGAGACCCAGTACTTC.

This clonotype was detected many times. V is TRBV28 and J is TRBJ2-5; D call uncertain. Germline V gene sequence: CDR1 MDHEN, CDR2 SYDVKM. The CDR3 spans 13 residues. V dropped 4 bases and J dropped 0 bases, with 6 bases sitting between them. This chain's CDR3 is CASSSADQETQYF. The CDR3 DNA follows: TGTGCCAGCAGTTCCGCAGACCAAGAGACCCAGTACTTC.

There are many counts of this clonotype. This chain joins TRBV10-3 and TRBJ2-7, with D tentatively TRBD1 (6 bases). Germline values: CDR1 ENHRY, CDR2 SYGVKD. V was cut by 3 bases and J by 5 bases, with 8 bases left in between. CDR3 length: 12 residues. DNA of the CDR3: TGTGCCATCAGTGACCCAGGGGACGAGCAGTACTTC. This codes for CAISDPGDEQYF.

This clonotype was observed many times. CDR3 loop: CSARIRGGAIGYTF. CDR3 DNA: TGCAGTGCTAGGATCCGCGGGGGGGCAATCGGCTACACCTTC. The chain joins TRBV20-1 to TRBJ1-2; a weak D match, TRBD1 (6 bases). Trimming removed 3 bases at V and 8 bases at J, with 19 bases between. The CDR3 totals 14 residues. CDR1 is DFQATT, CDR2 SNEGSKA, per germline (reference sequence).

A few counts support this clonotype. J is TRBJ1-2 and V is TRBV28, with TRBD1 as a possible D gene (5 bases). The CDR3 is made up of 15 amino acids. Trimming left V 6 bases short and J 0 bases short, with 14 bases between. Germline-derived CDR1 and CDR2 are MDHEN and SYDVKM. In DNA, the CDR3 is TGTGCCAGCAGCCCCCGGGGCCCCTCTAACTATGGCTACACCTTC. Amino acid sequence: CASSPRGPSNYGYTF.

The genes are TRBV7-2 and TRBJ2-7; 9 bases agree with TRBD2. V lost 1 base to trimming and J lost 7 bases; unmatched junction nucleotides: 8. Germline V lookup: CDR1 SGHTA, CDR2 FQGNSA. There are 15 residues in the CDR3. The CDR3 DNA follows: TGTGCCAGCAGCTTAGTGCGTAGCGGGGGCCGGGAGCAGTACTTC. It is translated as CASSLVRSGGREQYF.

This clonotype was detected many times. The V gene is TRBV20-1, the J gene TRBJ2-5; D remains ambiguous. V dropped 0 bases and J dropped 9 bases, with 17 bases sitting between them. The CDR3 has 14 amino acids. CDR1 is DFQATT, CDR2 SNEGSKA, per germline (reference sequence). As DNA, the CDR3 is TGCAGTGCTAGAGATCGGTTAGGGCGTTTCTCCCAGTACTTC. This sequence encodes CSARDRLGRFSQYF.

The chain joins TRBV20-1 to TRBJ2-7; D not certain. Germline V gene data show CDR1 as DFQATT and CDR2 as SNEGSKA (reference sequence). CDR3 length: 14 residues. Trimming removed 4 bases from V and 5 bases from J, with 18 bases in between. The CDR3 loop reads CSATRLNRLDEQYF. In nucleotides, the CDR3 is TGCAGTGCTACCCGACTCAACCGCCTGGACGAGCAGTACTTC.

This clonotype was detected many times. The J gene is TRBJ2-7, the V gene TRBV7-9; D is undetermined. CDR3 length: 13 residues. The germline gives CDR1 SEHNR, CDR2 FQNEAQ (reference sequence). Trimming stripped 2 bases from V and 7 bases from J, with 12 bases between. The CDR3: CASSLSFVGEQYF. The CDR3 DNA reads TGTGCCAGCAGCTTATCCTTTGTGGGTGAGCAGTACTTC.

The V and J genes are TRBV5-1 and TRBJ1-1; weak D call: TRBD1 (5 bases). Germline CDR1 and CDR2: SGHRS and YFSETQ. V shed 2 bases and J shed 3 bases, with 14 bases lying between them. This CDR3 is built from 15 residues. CDR3 protein: CASSFLGGGDTEAFF. The CDR3 bases are TGCGCCAGCAGCTTTCTCGGGGGGGGGGACACTGAAGCTTTCTTT.

This clonotype was counted ten times or more. V gene TRBV19 combines with J gene TRBJ2-7; maybe TRBD1 (7 bases). V was clipped by 5 bases and J by 3 bases, with 11 bases between them. Germline CDR1 reads LNHDA; CDR2 reads SQIVND (reference sequence). There are 13 residues in the CDR3. The CDR3 bases are TGTGCCAGTAGTGCGGGACAGAACTACGAGCAGTACTTC. Translating gives CASSAGQNYEQYF.

This clonotype was seen more than once but under ten times. The chain combines TRBV10-1 with TRBJ1-1, with D perhaps matching TRBD1 (5 bases). Trimming removed 6 bases from V and 11 bases from J, with 16 bases in between. This CDR3 comprises 12 residues. Germline CDR1 is WNHNN and CDR2 is SYGVQD (reference sequence). As DNA, the CDR3 is TGCGCCAGCAGCGAAGGGGTTGGGACGGCTTTCTTT. Translated, it gives CASSEGVGTAFF.

There are a few counts of this clonotype. V gene TRBV12-3 or TRBV12-4 combines with J gene TRBJ1-6, with 8 positions matching TRBD1. The CDR3 consists of 14 residues. V dropped 6 bases and J dropped 5; count of bases not matched to a gene: 3. The CDR3 protein is CASRLGQDNSPLHF. DNA of the CDR3: TGTGCCAGCAGGCTGGGACAGGATAATTCACCCCTCCACTTT.

As concerns this clonotype: This may be a read error, as it is one base from a much larger clone. The chain uses TRBV7-8 and TRBJ2-7; D is ambiguous. The CDR3 loop spans 12 amino acids. Germline V gene data show CDR1 as SGHVS and CDR2 as FQNEAQ. Trimming left V 1 base short and J 6 bases short, with 7 bases between. As DNA, the CDR3 is TGTGCCAGCAGCTTAGGGGCTTCCGAGCAGTACTTC. Its translation: CASSLGASEQYF.

This rearrangement joins TRBV10-3 to TRBJ1-2; no clear D. The CDR3 spans 12 residues. Looked up from germline, CDR1 is ENHRY and CDR2 is SYGVKD. Trimming shortened V by 10 bases and J by 8 bases, and 17 bases separated the two germline ends. DNA for the CDR3: TGTGCCACCACCGGCCCGGATCAGGGCTACACCTTC. It yields the protein CATTGPDQGYTF.

This clonotype was counted ten times or more. The gene calls are TRBV7-2 and TRBJ1-1; D unresolved. V dropped 5 bases and J dropped 4 bases, with 11 bases sitting between them. The CDR3 covers 13 residues. Germline CDR1 SGHTA, CDR2 FQGNSA. The CDR3 DNA is TGTGCCAGCAGCCTCAAGTGGGGCACTGAAGCTTTCTTT. Protein: CASSLKWGTEAFF.

This clonotype was seen at least ten times. The V gene is TRBV10-3, the J gene TRBJ1-6; D gene uncertain. Germline V gene lookup returns CDR1 ENHRY and CDR2 SYGVKD. V was cut by 4 bases and J by 12 bases, with 10 bases left in between. The CDR3 loop spans 12 amino acids. CDR3 DNA: TGTGCCATCAGTGCCGACGTGGAACCCCTCCACTTT. This codes for CAISADVEPLHF.

The rearrangement links TRBV29-1 to TRBJ1-1; a possible D gene is TRBD1 (5 bases). CDR1 SQVTM and CDR2 ANQGSEA come from the germline V gene. This CDR3 has 10 amino acids. CDR3 in amino acids: CSFQQGIAFF. In nucleotides, the CDR3 is TGCAGTTTTCAGCAGGGCATAGCTTTCTTT. Looking up the rest from reference TRBV29-1 and TRBJ1-1 gives the full variable domain: SAVISQKPSRDICQRGTSLTIQCQVDSQVTMMFWYRQQPGQSLTLIATANQGSEATYESGFVIDKFPISRPNLTFSTLTVSNMSPEDSSIYLCSFQQGIAFFGQGTRLTVV.

The gene calls are TRBV6-5 and TRBJ1-1; 7 positions match TRBD1. This CDR3 is built from 14 residues. Unmatched junction bases numbered 7, after V lost 5 bases and J lost 4 bases. Germline CDR1 MNHEY, CDR2 SVGAGI. CDR3: CASSTQGGSTEAFF. The CDR3 DNA reads TGTGCCAGCAGTACTCAGGGGGGGAGCACTGAAGCTTTCTTT.